The 18 T cell receptor beta chains in this list originate from one sample, sequenced in a study of post-analysis software for immune sequencing data. Whole-study results and caveats: In patients, TRBV5-6, TRBV5-1 and TRBV20-1 belonged to five TRBV segments found more frequently than in controls.

These receptors lack a known antigen. Each TCR beta cDNA library carried unique molecular identifiers. TCRdb reanalysed the PCR reads using MiXCR and keeps one entry per CDR3 protein. The table shows about 570,000 distinct CDR3 sequences, with 34% occurring only once. The sample was blood. These receptors were obtained from a girl under 18 with multiple sclerosis.

The chain uses TRBV3-1 and TRBJ2-1; TRBD2 matches 7 bases. V lost 0 bases and J lost 9; bases outside the gene matches: 5. Germline V gene sequence: CDR1 LGHDT, CDR2 YNNKEL (reference sequence). The CDR3 spans 14 residues. CDR3 coding DNA: TGTGCCAGCAGCCAAGACGGGGGGACTTTTGAGCAGTTCTTC. This encodes CASSQDGGTFEQFF.

This clonotype was counted at least ten times. V gene TRBV20-1 combines with J gene TRBJ1-2, with 7 bases identical to TRBD1. The germline V gene has CDR1 DFQATT and CDR2 SNEGSKA (reference sequence). V trimming: 3 bases; J trimming: 5 bases; junction bases outside the gene matches: 9. The CDR3 runs 14 residues. CDR3: CSARSSRGEYGYTF. The CDR3 coding sequence is TGCAGTGCTAGGTCAAGCAGGGGGGAGTATGGCTACACCTTC.

This clonotype was counted between two and nine times. The rearrangement uses TRBV29-1 and TRBJ1-2; no definite D call. The V gene lost 4 bases and the J gene lost 5 bases, with 8 bases spanning the gap. The CDR3 has 11 residues. Germline lookup yields CDR1 SQVTM and CDR2 ANQGSEA. In DNA form, the CDR3 reads TGCAGCGTTGTTTTTGAATATGGCTACACCTTC. Translating it yields CSVVFEYGYTF.

V gene TRBV6-1 combines with J gene TRBJ2-5; 11 nucleotides match TRBD2. Germline V lookup: CDR1 MNHNS, CDR2 SASEGT. Germline trimming cut 6 bases from V and 2 bases from J; bases unmatched to any gene: 11. The CDR3 loop spans 17 amino acids. This CDR3 is CASSDLTGTSGQETQYF. In nucleotides, the CDR3 is TGTGCCAGCAGCGACTTGACGGGGACTAGCGGACAAGAGACCCAGTACTTC.

The chain couples TRBV7-2 to TRBJ2-3; 11 nucleotides line up with TRBD2. The junction had 5 bases not matched to a gene; V was cut back by 1 base and J by 2 bases. This CDR3 contains 17 residues. Per the germline V gene, CDR1 is SGHTA and CDR2 is FQGNSA. The CDR3 loop is CASSLETSGAYTDTQYF. The CDR3 DNA is TGTGCCAGCAGCTTAGAGACTAGCGGGGCTTACACAGATACGCAGTATTTT.

This clonotype has only a few counts. The chain has TRBV20-1 and TRBJ2-5; 11 positions match TRBD2. The CDR3 has 16 amino acids. V shed 5 bases and J 2 bases; nucleotides not matched to a gene: 10. The germline CDR1 and CDR2 sequences are DFQATT and SNEGSKA (reference sequence). CDR3 sequence (DNA): TGCAGTGCTGGAATTCCAACTAGCGGGGGACAAGAGACCCAGTACTTC. Translating it yields CSAGIPTSGGQETQYF.

V gene TRBV5-1 combines with J gene TRBJ2-7; possible D gene TRBD1, 6 bases. CDR3 length: 16 amino acids. The V end was cut by 4 bases, the J end by 3 bases, with 20 bases between. Germline CDR1 reads SGHRS; CDR2 reads YFSETQ. CDR3 in amino acids: CASSRETGTLYYEQYF. The DNA of the CDR3 is TGCGCCAGCAGCAGAGAGACCGGGACACTTTACTACGAGCAGTACTTC.

This clonotype was detected a few times. The V call is TRBV12-3 or TRBV12-4, the J call TRBJ1-5, with D perhaps TRBD1 (5 bases). The V end lost 2 bases, the J end lost 5 bases, and 10 bases lay between the germline ends. The CDR3 sequence is 14 residues long. This CDR3 is CASSLWGGDQPQHF. In DNA form, the CDR3 reads TGTGCCAGCAGTTTATGGGGGGGGGATCAGCCCCAGCATTTT.

This clonotype has just a few counts. The V and J genes are TRBV7-2 and TRBJ2-1; weak D call: TRBD2 (6 bases). The germline CDR1 and CDR2 sequences are SGHTA and FQGNSA. The ends were cut back, 5 bases at V and 15 bases at J, with 26 bases in the middle. The CDR3 contains 15 residues. Written as DNA, the CDR3 is TGTGCCAGCAGCCCCGAAAGGGATCTCGCTATGGGAGGGTTCTTC. Protein: CASSPERDLAMGGFF.

V usage is TRBV4-1 and J usage is TRBJ2-7, with D possibly TRBD2 on 5 matching bases. From germline, CDR1 is MGHRA and CDR2 YSYEKL. The CDR3 length is 17 residues. The V and J ends lost 0 bases and 1 base respectively, with 16 bases between them. Here the CDR3 reads CASSQDSFSGLSYEQYF. CDR3 nucleotide sequence: TGCGCCAGCAGCCAAGATAGTTTTTCGGGGTTATCCTACGAGCAGTACTTC.

This sequence joins TRBV14 and TRBJ2-5, with 7 bases fitting TRBD2. Germline assignment: CDR1 SGHDN and CDR2 FVKESK. V gave up 4 bases and J gave up 7 bases; unmatched junction bases: 12. The CDR3 covers 15 residues. The CDR3 DNA is TGTGCCAGCAGCCGAACCATTGGTCCGGGAGGGACCCAGTACTTC. It encodes CASSRTIGPGGTQYF. Based on the CDR3 plus reference TRBV14 and TRBJ2-5, the full variable domain is EAGVTQFPSHSVIEKGQTVTLRCDPISGHDNLYWYRRVMGKEIKFLLHFVKESKQDESGMPNNRFLAERTGGTYSTLKVQPAELEDSGVYFCASSRTIGPGGTQYFGPGTRLLVL.

The chain uses TRBV20-1 and TRBJ2-5; D uncertain. The CDR3 contains 14 residues. Trimming removed 3 bases at V and 4 bases at J, with 15 bases between. Germline values: CDR1 DFQATT, CDR2 SNEGSKA (reference sequence). The DNA of the CDR3 is TGCAGTGCTAGCTCTACTGGGTCCACAGAGACCCAGTACTTC. It is translated as CSASSTGSTETQYF.

This sequence joins TRBV25-1 and TRBJ1-2; 8 nucleotides agree with TRBD1. CDR3 length: 14 residues. Germline lookup yields CDR1 MGHDK and CDR2 SYGVNS. V dropped 5 bases and J dropped 8; count of bases not matched to a gene: 10. CDR3: CASSITGGTRGYTF. CDR3 DNA sequence: TGTGCCAGCAGTATAACAGGGGGTACTCGGGGCTACACCTTC.

This clonotype was seen a few times. The chain is built from TRBV20-1 and TRBJ2-3; the match to TRBD2 covers 9 bases. From germline, CDR1 is DFQATT and CDR2 SNEGSKA (reference sequence). Trimming at V came to 0 bases and at J to 1 base, leaving 2 bases not matched to a gene. The CDR3 consists of 15 residues. CDR3 region: CSARDAGGRTDTQYF. The CDR3 region has the DNA TGCAGTGCTAGAGATGCGGGGGGGCGCACAGATACGCAGTATTTT.

The chain carries TRBV12-3 or TRBV12-4 and TRBJ2-3; a weak D match, TRBD1 (5 bases). The CDR3 runs to 15 residues. The V end lost 3 bases, the J end lost 2 bases, and 12 bases lay between the germline ends. The CDR3 loop is CASSLISRATDTQYF. CDR3 nucleotide sequence: TGTGCCAGCAGTTTGATTAGCAGGGCCACAGATACGCAGTATTTT.

The V gene is TRBV5-8, the J gene TRBJ1-5; D may be TRBD1 (6 bases). Trimming took 4 bases from V and 5 from J, leaving 25 bases between them. The CDR3 totals 18 residues. The germline V gene encodes CDR1 SGHTS and CDR2 YDEGEE. The CDR3 protein is CASSPGRQVHQAYQPQHF. The CDR3 region has the DNA TGTGCCAGCAGCCCGGGGCGACAGGTTCACCAAGCGTATCAGCCCCAGCATTTT.

V gene TRBV11-2 combines with J gene TRBJ1-1; TRBD1 aligns across 8 bases. There are 15 residues in the CDR3. Germline V gene lookup returns CDR1 SGHAT and CDR2 FQNNGV. J gave up 3 bases and V 3 bases, and 6 bases lay outside the gene matches. The CDR3 spells CASSFWTGRDTEAFF. The CDR3 DNA reads TGTGCCAGCAGCTTCTGGACAGGGAGGGACACTGAAGCTTTCTTT. The full variable domain, with the rest looked up from reference TRBV11-2 and TRBJ1-1, is EAGVAQSPRYKIIEKRQSVAFWCNPISGHATLYWYQQILGQGPKLLIQFQNNGVVDDSQLPKDRFSAERLKGVDSTLKIQPAKLEDSAVYLCASSFWTGRDTEAFFGQGTRLTVV.

This clonotype was counted at least ten times. This chain connects TRBV9 to TRBJ2-5; D may be TRBD2 (6 bases). The germline CDR1 and CDR2 sequences are SGDLS and YYNGEE. Trimming stripped 0 bases from V and 5 bases from J, with 14 bases between. The CDR3 is made up of 15 amino acids. CDR3 region: CASSVVFGSGETQYF. The CDR3 DNA reads as TGTGCCAGCAGCGTAGTCTTCGGGAGCGGGGAGACCCAGTACTTC.